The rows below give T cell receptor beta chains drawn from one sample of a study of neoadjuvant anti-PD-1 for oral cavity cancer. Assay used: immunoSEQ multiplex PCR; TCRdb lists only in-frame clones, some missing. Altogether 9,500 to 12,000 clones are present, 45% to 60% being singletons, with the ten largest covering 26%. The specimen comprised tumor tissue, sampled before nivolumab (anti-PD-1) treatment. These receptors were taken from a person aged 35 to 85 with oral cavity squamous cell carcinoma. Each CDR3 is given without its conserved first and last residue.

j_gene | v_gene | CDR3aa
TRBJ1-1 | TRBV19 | ASLVGGSGTEAF
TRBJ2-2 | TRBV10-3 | AIRHNERAANTGELF
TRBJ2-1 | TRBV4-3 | ASSQDGPWTGELNEQF
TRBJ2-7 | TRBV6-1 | ASSETSGGAYEQY
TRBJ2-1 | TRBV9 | ASSDGGGAVNEQF
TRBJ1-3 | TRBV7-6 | ASSLVATSGANTIY
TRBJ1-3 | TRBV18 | ASSPPGQAHVY
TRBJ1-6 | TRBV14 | ASSQGEGFYNSPLH
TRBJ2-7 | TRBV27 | ASGTEALKY
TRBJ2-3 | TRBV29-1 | SAQTSGSTDTQY
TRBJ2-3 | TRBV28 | ASSLRDTQY
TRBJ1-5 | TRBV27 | ASGPDGPQH
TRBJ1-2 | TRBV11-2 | ASSKDRGWSYGYT
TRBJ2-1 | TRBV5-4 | ASSQGDRGYYNEQF
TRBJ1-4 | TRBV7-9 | ASSQTGPYEKLF
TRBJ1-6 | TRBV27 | ASTVGAMGSPLH
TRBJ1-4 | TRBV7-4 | ASSSRSNEKLF
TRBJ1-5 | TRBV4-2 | ASSEGGYSNQPQH
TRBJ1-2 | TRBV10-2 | ASSEDRNYGYT
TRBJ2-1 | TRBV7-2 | ASTPRLTETYNEQF
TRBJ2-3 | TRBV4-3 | ASSQETRGTDTQY
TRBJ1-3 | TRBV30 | AWSVGLRHLGNTIY
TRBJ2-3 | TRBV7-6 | ASSSTILDTQY
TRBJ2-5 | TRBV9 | ASSPRGGETQY
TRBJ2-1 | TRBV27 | ASSPNPPGNEQF
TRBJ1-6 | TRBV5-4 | ASSMENSPLH
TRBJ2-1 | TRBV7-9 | ASSLVGGYEQF
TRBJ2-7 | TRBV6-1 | ASTPGGSEQY
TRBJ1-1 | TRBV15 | ATSNRQGSTEAF
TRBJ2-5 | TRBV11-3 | ASSFGERETQY
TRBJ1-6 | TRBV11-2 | ASSLTGQNSPLH
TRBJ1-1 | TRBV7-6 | ASSHPLVNTEAF
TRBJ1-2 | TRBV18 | ASSPAAGGDYGYT
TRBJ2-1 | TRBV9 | ASSEGPSVPPYNEQF
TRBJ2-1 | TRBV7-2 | ASSFTPGTGGFNEQF
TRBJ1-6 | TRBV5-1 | ASSSGTGAGDSPLH
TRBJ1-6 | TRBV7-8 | ASSPAGTGGGSPLH
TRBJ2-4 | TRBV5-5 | ASSLILAKNIQY
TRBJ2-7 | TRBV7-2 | ASSYSGTGLGEQY
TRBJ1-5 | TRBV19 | ATSPFKQGWNQPQH
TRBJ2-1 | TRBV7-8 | ASRGGNYNEQF
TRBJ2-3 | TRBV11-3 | ASSSTRGGFTDTQY
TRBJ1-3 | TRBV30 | AWRTGNTIY
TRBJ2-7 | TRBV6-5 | ASSYGTESYEQY
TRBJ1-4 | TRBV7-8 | ASSSRSNEKLF
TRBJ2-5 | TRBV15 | ATSRDFEETQY
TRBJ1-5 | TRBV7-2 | ASSFLSGYSNQPQH
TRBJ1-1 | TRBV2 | ASSEAGTANTEAF
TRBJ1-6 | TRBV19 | ASSISLQGYSPLH
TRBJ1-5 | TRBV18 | ASSEGQVNSNQPQH
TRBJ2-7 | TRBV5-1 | ASSLAGTAVDEQY
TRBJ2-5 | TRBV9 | ASSVGFGAKETQY
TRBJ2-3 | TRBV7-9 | ASSLVAGVQLDTQY
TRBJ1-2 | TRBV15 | ATSRDPPGGDYGYT
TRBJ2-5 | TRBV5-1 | ASSLAGTGETQY
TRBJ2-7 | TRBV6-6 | ASSQGTGGIVYEQY
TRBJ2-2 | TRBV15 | ATSREPARGQGRVGELF